This section outlines one T cell receptor (beta chain) sequence together with its context. Its cognate antigen is unknown. Possible read error: a much larger clone is one base away. Trimming stripped 8 bases from V and 2 bases from J, with 9 bases between. Germline CDR1 is SNHLY and CDR2 is FYNNEI. The CDR3 totals 12 residues. RNA transcripts provided the source from which TCR beta CDR3 regions were amplified. During a first-round RT-PCR of the TCR CDR3, the HTBI primer set was used. TCRdb processed the multiplex PCR reads anew with MiXCR; each CDR3 protein has one entry. The data show around 300,000 distinct CDR3 sequences, approximately 18% seen once. This specimen comes from a study of T cells in Graves' hyperthyroidism and ophthalmopathy. Across the study: The blood sample was taken at first diagnosis, before treatment began.

Findings and caveats of the study: Ophthalmopathy could be told apart from stable hyperthyroidism with a 13 V-J model. Most thyroid clonotypes expanded above 0.001 appeared in blood too.

This TCR derives from a man aged 45-65 years with Graves' ophthalmopathy. Sequencing was carried out using blood. The chain couples TRBV2 to TRBJ2-5; D call uncertain. CDR3 in amino acids: CASRYPQETQYF. CDR3 nucleotides: TGTGCCAGCCGTTATCCACAAGAGACCCAGTACTTC.